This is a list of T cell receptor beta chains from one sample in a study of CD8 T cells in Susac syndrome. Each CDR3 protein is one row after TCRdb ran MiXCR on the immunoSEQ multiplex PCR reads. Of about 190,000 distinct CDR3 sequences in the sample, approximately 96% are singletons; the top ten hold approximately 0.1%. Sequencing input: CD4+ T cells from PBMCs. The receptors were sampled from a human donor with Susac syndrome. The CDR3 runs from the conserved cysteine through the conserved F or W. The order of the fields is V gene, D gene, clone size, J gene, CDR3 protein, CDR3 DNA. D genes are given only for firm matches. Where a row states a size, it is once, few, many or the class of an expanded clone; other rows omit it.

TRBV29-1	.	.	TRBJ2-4	CSVELSAKNIQYF	TGCAGCGTTGAACTGTCAGCCAAAAACATTCAGTACTTC
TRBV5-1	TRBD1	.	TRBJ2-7	CASSLGQGGYYEQYF	TGCGCCAGCAGCCTAGGACAGGGGGGATACTACGAGCAGTACTTC
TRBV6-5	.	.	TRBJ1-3	CASRSPGAGGNTIYF	TGTGCTTCCCGGTCACCAGGGGCGGGGGGAAACACCATATATTTT
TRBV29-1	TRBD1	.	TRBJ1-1	CSVGTGPTEAFF	TGCAGCGTGGGGACAGGTCCAACTGAAGCTTTCTTT
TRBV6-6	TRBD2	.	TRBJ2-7	CASSSLAGGSEQYF	TGTGCCAGCAGTTCGCTAGCGGGGGGGAGCGAGCAGTACTTC
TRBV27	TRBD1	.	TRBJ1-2	CASSHMRGPGYGYTF	TGTGCCAGCAGTCACATGAGGGGGCCGGGGTATGGCTACACCTTC
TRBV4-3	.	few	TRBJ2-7	CASSQSTGTYEQYF	TGCGCCAGCAGCCAATCTACAGGGACCTACGAGCAGTACTTC
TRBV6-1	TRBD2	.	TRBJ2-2	CASSIFSGSSNTGELFF	TGTGCCAGCTCAATATTTAGCGGGAGCTCGAACACCGGGGAGCTGTTTTTT
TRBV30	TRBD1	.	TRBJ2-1	CAWVQGVNNEQFF	TGTGCCTGGGTACAGGGGGTGAATAATGAGCAGTTCTTC
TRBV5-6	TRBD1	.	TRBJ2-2	CASQGQMNTGELFF	TGTGCCAGTCAGGGACAGATGAACACCGGGGAGCTGTTTTTT
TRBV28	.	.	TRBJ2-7	CASRRSIEQYF	TGTGCCAGCAGGCGCTCTATCGAGCAGTACTTC
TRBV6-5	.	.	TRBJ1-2	CASKANYGYTF	TGTGCCAGCAAAGCTAACTATGGCTACACCTTC
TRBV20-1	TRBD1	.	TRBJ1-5	CSASPPGTGNQPQHF	TGCAGTGCTAGCCCCCCCGGGACAGGGAATCAGCCCCAGCATTTT
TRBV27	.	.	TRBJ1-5	CASSLGARGPNQPQHF	TGTGCCAGCAGTTTAGGCGCCAGGGGCCCCAATCAGCCCCAGCATTTT
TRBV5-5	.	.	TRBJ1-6	CASSLGPGAAESPLHF	TGTGCCAGCAGCTTGGGTCCAGGGGCTGCGGAATCACCCCTCCACTTT
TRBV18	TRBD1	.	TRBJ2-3	CASSPETGGHTQYF	TGTGCCAGCTCACCAGAGACAGGGGGGCATACGCAGTATTTT
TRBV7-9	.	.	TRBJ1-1	CASSLEGGETEAFF	TGTGCCAGCAGCCTAGAAGGCGGGGAAACCGAAGCTTTCTTT
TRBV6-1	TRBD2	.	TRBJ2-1	CASEAGGMDEQFF	TGTGCCAGCGAAGCGGGGGGAATGGATGAGCAGTTCTTC
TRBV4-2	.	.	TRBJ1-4	CASSQVGFNEKLFF	TGTGCCAGCAGCCAAGTAGGGTTTAATGAAAAACTGTTTTTT
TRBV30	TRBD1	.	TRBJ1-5	CAWREQGGRQPQHF	TGTGCCTGGAGGGAACAGGGGGGGAGGCAGCCCCAGCATTTT
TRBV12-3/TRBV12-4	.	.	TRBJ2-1	CAAWSSSSYSEQFF	TGTGCCGCCTGGAGTTCCAGCTCCTACAGTGAGCAGTTCTTC
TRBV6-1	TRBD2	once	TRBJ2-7	CASSESGGVYEQYF	TGTGCCAGCAGTGAAAGCGGGGGGGTCTACGAGCAGTACTTC
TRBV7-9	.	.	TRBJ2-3	CASSPSRTQYF	TGTGCCAGCAGCCCGAGTAGGACGCAGTATTTT
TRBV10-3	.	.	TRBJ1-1	CAISESEVWGLAFF	TGTGCCATCAGTGAGTCGGAGGTGTGGGGGTTAGCTTTCTTT
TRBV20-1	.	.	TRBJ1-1	CSATPRGGTEAFF	TGCAGTGCTACCCCGAGGGGTGGGACTGAAGCTTTCTTT
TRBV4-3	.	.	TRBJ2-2	CASSQGPGGLWTGELFF	TGCGCCAGCAGCCAGGGACCCGGGGGCCTATGGACCGGGGAGCTGTTTTTT
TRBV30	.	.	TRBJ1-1	CAYHSGGTTEAFF	TGTGCCTACCACTCGGGAGGGACCACTGAAGCTTTCTTT
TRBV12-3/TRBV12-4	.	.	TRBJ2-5	CASSLGQEQETQYF	TGTGCCAGCAGCCTCGGACAAGAACAAGAGACCCAGTACTTC
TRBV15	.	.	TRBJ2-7	CATSRERGTQGLTYF	TGTGCCACCAGCAGAGAGAGAGGCACTCAAGGGTTAACCTACTTC
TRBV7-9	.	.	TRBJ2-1	CASSLVMDEQFF	TGTGCCAGCAGCTTGGTTATGGATGAGCAGTTCTTC
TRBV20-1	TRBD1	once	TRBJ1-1	CSAPWTGGLNTEAFF	TGCAGTGCACCGTGGACAGGGGGCTTAAACACTGAAGCTTTCTTT
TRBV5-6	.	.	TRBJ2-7	CASSSGTGEQYF	TGTGCCAGCAGCTCTGGGACGGGAGAGCAGTACTTC
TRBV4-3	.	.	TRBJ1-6	CASSQGDGDNSPLHF	TGCGCCAGCAGCCAAGGAGACGGAGATAATTCACCCCTCCACTTT
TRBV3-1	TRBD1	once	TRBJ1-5	CASRRDRDSNQPQHF	TGTGCCAGCAGAAGGGACAGGGATAGCAATCAGCCCCAGCATTTT
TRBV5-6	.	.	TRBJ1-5	CASSPAPHGNQPQHF	TGTGCCAGCAGCCCGGCCCCGCATGGCAATCAGCCCCAGCATTTT
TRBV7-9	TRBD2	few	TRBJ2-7	CASSSGGGSYEQYF	TGTGCCAGCAGTTCGGGCGGGGGGTCCTACGAGCAGTACTTC
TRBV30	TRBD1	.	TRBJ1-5	CAWSVIGATGASQPQHF	TGTGCCTGGAGTGTAATCGGGGCGACAGGGGCGAGTCAGCCCCAGCATTTT
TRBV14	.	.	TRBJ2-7	CASSQDSWFSYEQYF	TGTGCCAGCAGCCAAGACTCATGGTTCTCCTACGAGCAGTACTTC
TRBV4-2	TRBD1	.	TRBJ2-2	CASSQGGGSGELFF	TGTGCCAGCAGCCAAGGAGGGGGCTCCGGGGAGCTGTTTTTT
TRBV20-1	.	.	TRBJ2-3	CSASDGGPTDTQYF	TGCAGTGCTAGTGATGGAGGCCCCACAGATACGCAGTATTTT
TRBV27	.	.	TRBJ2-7	CASSSQGGGDGQYF	TGTGCCAGCAGTTCCCAAGGGGGCGGGGATGGACAGTACTTC
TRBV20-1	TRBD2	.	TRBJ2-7	CSAGGLAGAYEQYF	TGCAGTGCTGGGGGACTAGCGGGGGCCTACGAGCAGTACTTC
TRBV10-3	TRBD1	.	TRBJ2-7	CAISESGTGWEQYF	TGTGCCATCAGTGAGTCGGGGACAGGGTGGGAGCAGTACTTC
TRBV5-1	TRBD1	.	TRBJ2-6	CASSLAGTGGANVLTF	TGCGCCAGCAGCTTGGCGGGGACAGGTGGGGCCAACGTCCTGACTTTC
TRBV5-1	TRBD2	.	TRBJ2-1	CASSLDGGGTYNEQFF	TGCGCCAGCAGCTTGGATGGCGGGGGGACCTACAATGAGCAGTTCTTC
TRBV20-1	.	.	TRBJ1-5	CSARKQDHSNQPQHF	TGCAGTGCTCGAAAACAGGATCATAGCAATCAGCCCCAGCATTTT
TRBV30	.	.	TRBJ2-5	CAWSVLGGETQYF	TGTGCCTGGAGTGTACTGGGGGGAGAGACCCAGTACTTC